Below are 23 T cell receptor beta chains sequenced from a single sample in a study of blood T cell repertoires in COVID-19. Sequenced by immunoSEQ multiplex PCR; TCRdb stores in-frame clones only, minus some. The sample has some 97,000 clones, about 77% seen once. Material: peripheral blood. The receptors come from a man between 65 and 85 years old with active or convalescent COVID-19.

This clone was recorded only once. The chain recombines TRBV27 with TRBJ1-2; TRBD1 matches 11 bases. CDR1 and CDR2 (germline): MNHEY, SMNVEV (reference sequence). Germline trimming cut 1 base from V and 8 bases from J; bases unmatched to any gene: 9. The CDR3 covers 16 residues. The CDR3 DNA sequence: TGTGCCAGCAGTTTATTGGGCGGACAGGGGGCGCGGGGCTACACCTTC. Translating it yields CASSLLGGQGARGYTF.

The CDR3 DNA is TGCGCCAGCAGCCAGACGGGACAGGGGGCTGTTTACGAGCAGTACTTC. It is translated as CASSQTGQGAVYEQYF. The chain links TRBV4-1 to TRBJ2-7; 12 bases match TRBD1. Per germline, CDR1 MGHRA and CDR2 YSYEKL. V was clipped by 3 bases and J by 4 bases; unmatched bases: 7. The CDR3 is made up of 16 amino acids.

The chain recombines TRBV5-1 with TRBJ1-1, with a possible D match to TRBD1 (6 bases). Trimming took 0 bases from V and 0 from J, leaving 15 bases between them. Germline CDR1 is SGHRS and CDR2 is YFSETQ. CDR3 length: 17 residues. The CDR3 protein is CASSLEPSGQLNTEAFF. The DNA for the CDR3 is TGCGCCAGCAGCTTGGAACCTTCAGGACAGTTGAACACTGAAGCTTTCTTT.

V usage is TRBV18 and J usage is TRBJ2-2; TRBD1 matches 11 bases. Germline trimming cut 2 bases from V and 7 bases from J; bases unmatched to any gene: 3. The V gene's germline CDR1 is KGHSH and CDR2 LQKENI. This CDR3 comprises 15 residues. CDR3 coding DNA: TGTGCCAGCTCACCAAGGACAGGGGGCGGCGGGGAGCTGTTTTTT. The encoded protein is CASSPRTGGGGELFF. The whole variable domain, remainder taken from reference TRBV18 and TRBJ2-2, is NAGVMQNPRHLVRRRGQEARLRCSPMKGHSHVYWYRQLPEEGLKFMVYLQKENIIDESGMPKERFSAEFPKEGPSILRIQQVVRGDSAAYFCASSPRTGGGGELFFGEGSRLTVL.

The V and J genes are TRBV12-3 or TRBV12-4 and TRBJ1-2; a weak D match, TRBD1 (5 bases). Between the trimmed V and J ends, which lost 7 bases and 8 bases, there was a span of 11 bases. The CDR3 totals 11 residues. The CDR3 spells CASTRAGGYTF. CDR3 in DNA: TGTGCCAGCACCAGGGCAGGGGGCTACACCTTC.

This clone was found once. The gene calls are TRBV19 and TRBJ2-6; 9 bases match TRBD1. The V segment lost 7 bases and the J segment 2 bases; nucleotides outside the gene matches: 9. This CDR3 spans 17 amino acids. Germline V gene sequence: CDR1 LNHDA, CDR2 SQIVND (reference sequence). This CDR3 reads CASIRGQGRPGANVLTF. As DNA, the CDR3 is TGTGCCAGTATCCGTGGACAGGGGAGGCCTGGGGCCAACGTCCTGACTTTC.

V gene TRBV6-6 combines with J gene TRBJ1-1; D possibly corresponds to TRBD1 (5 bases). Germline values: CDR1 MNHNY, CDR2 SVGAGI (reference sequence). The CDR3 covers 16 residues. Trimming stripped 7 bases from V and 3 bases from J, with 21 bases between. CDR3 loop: CASTPGERGVYTEAFF. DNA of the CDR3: TGTGCCAGCACCCCGGGAGAACGGGGGGTATACACTGAAGCTTTCTTT.

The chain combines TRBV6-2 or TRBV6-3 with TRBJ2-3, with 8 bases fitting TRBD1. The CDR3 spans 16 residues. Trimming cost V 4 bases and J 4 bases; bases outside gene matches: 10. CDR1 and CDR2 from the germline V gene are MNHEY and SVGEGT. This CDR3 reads CASSSMTGDSADTQYF. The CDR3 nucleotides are TGTGCCAGCAGTTCGATGACAGGGGATAGCGCAGATACGCAGTATTTT.

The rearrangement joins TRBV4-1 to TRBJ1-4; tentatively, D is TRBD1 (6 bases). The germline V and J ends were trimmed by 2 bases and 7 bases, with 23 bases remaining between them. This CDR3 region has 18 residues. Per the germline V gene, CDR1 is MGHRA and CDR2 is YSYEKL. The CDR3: CASSQLMQQGSKGEKLFF. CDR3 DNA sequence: TGCGCCAGCAGCCAACTAATGCAACAGGGAAGTAAGGGTGAAAAACTGTTTTTT.

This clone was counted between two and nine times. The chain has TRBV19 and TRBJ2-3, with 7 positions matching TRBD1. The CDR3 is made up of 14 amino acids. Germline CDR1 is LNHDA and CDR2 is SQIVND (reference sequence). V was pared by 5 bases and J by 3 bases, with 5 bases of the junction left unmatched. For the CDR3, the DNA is TGTGCCAGTAGTCACGGCAGGGGGACAGATACGCAGTATTTT. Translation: CASSHGRGTDTQYF.

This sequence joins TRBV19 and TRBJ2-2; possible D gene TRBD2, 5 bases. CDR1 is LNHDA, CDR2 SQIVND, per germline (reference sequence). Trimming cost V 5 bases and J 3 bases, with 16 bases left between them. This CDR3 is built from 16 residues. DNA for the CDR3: TGTGCCAGTAGTCGAGCGAGGGTTTTAGACACCGGGGAGCTGTTTTTT. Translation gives CASSRARVLDTGELFF. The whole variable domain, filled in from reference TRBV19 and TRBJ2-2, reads DGGITQSPKYLFRKEGQNVTLSCEQNLNHDAMYWYRQDPGQGLRLIYYSQIVNDFQKGDIAEGYSVSREKKESFPLTVTSAQKNPTAFYLCASSRARVLDTGELFFGEGSRLTVL.

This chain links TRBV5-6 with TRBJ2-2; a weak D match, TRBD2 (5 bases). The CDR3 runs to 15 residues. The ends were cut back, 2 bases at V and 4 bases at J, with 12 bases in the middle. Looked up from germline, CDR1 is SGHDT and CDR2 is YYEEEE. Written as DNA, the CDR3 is TGTGCCAGCAGCTTAGCGATTGAGGGCACCGGGGAGCTGTTTTTT. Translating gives CASSLAIEGTGELFF.

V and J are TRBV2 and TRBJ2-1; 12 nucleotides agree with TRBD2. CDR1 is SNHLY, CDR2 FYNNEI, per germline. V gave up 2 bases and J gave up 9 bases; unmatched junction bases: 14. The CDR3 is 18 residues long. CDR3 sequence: CASSEWDGLAGTPPEQFF. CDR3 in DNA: TGTGCCAGCAGTGAATGGGACGGACTAGCGGGGACCCCCCCTGAGCAGTTCTTC.

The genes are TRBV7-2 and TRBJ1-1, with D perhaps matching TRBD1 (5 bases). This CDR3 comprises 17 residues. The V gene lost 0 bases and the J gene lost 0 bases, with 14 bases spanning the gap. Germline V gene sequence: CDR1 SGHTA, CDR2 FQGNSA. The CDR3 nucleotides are TGTGCCAGCAGCTTAGCACCGACAGTCCCTATGAACACTGAAGCTTTCTTT. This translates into CASSLAPTVPMNTEAFF.

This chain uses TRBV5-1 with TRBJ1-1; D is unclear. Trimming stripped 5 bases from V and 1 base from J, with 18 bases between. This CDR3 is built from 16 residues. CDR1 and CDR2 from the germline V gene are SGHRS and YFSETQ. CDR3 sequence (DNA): TGCGCCAGCAGGCCGAACCTACAGATCAAGAACACTGAAGCTTTCTTT. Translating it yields CASRPNLQIKNTEAFF.

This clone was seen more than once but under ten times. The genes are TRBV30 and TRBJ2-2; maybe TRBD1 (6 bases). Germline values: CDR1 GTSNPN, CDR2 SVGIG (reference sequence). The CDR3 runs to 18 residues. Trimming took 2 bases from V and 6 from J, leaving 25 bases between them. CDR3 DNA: TGTGCCTGGAGTCCAACCTCCGACAGGACCTGGCTCGCCGGGGAGCTGTTTTTT. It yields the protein CAWSPTSDRTWLAGELFF.

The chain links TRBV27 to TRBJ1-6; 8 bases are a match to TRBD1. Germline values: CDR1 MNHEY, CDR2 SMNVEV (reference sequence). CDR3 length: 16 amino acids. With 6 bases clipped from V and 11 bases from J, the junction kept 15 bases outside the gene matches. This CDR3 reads CASSTGGARLVTPLHF. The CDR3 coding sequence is TGTGCCAGCAGCACAGGGGGGGCCCGTTTAGTAACACCCCTCCACTTT.

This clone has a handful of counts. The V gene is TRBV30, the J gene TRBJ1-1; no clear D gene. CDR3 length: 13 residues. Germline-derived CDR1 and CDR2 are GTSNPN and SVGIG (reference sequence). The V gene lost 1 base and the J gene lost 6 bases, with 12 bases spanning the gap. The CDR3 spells CAWSGYHSPEAFF. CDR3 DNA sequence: TGTGCCTGGAGTGGGTATCACTCCCCTGAAGCTTTCTTT.

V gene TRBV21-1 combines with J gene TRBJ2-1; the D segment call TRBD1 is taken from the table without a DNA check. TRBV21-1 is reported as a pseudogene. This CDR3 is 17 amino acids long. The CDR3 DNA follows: TGTGCCAGCAGCCCCCCGGGCAGGGATCTAGAAGACAATGAGCAGTTCTTC. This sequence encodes CASSPPGRDLEDNEQFF.

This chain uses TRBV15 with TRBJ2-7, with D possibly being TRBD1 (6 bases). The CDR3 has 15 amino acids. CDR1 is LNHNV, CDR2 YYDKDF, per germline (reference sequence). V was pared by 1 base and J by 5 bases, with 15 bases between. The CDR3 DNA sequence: TGTGCCACCAGCAGAGCCCAAGCAGGGGTAGACGAGCAGTACTTC. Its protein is CATSRAQAGVDEQYF.

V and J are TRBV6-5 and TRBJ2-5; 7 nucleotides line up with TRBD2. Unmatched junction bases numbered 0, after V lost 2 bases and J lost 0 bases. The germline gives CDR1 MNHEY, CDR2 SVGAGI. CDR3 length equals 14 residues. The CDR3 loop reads CASSYGGDQETQYF. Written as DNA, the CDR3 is TGTGCCAGCAGTTACGGGGGGGACCAAGAGACCCAGTACTTC.

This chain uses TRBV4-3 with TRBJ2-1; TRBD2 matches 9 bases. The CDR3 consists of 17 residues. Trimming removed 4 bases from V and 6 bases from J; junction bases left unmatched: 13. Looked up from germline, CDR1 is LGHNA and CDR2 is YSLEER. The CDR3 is CASSPRGTSYGPNEQFF. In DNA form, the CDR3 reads TGCGCCAGCAGCCCCCGAGGGACTAGCTACGGGCCCAATGAGCAGTTCTTC.

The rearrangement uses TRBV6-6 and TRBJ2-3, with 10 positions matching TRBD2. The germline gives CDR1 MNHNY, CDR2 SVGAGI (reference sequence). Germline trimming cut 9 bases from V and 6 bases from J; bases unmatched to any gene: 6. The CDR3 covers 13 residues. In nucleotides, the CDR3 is TGTGCCAGTGAACTAGCGGGAAGGGATACGCAGTATTTT. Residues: CASELAGRDTQYF.